This is a list of T cell receptor beta chains from one sample in a study of OX40 agonist ivuxolimab in advanced cancers. Sequencing was performed with immunoSEQ multiplex PCR; in TCRdb, only in-frame clones are kept and a portion is missing. The sample has fewer than 60,000 clones; less than 85% are singletons. The sequenced sample was CD4+ or CD8+ T cells sorted from blood, obtained in a trial of the OX40 agonist ivuxolimab. These receptors came from an adult with an advanced solid tumor such as melanoma, head and neck, liver or kidney cancer. The CDR3 runs from the conserved cysteine through the conserved F or W.

j_call	v_call	cdr3_aa
TRBJ2-7	TRBV7-2	CASSLDLAAYEQYF
TRBJ2-3	TRBV12-5	CASGLVGADTQYF
TRBJ2-7	TRBV4-1	CASSSLAGEQYF
TRBJ1-4	TRBV4-1	CASSQFISTTNEKLFF
TRBJ2-7	TRBV27	CASSRGTPYYEQYF
TRBJ1-2	TRBV5-5	CASSSRGRVGYTF
TRBJ2-1	TRBV6-5	CASRRLAEQFF
TRBJ2-1	TRBV27	CASSFASGRRNEQFF
TRBJ2-7	TRBV30	CAWTLQRGSTEQYF
TRBJ2-1	TRBV18	CASSPGQPEQFF
TRBJ1-4	TRBV27	CASSLGTANEKLFF
TRBJ2-7	TRBV5-1	CASRLQGPAYEQYF
TRBJ2-7	TRBV7-2	CASSLERVSYEQYF
TRBJ1-5	TRBV18	CASSPDSSGNQPQHF
TRBJ2-1	TRBV19	CASSMGLLVTYNEQFF
TRBJ1-5	TRBV19	CASSSGQPQHF
TRBJ2-5	TRBV5-4	CASSQATSGTETQYF
TRBJ2-3	TRBV15	CATSTGPLAVSTDTQYF
TRBJ2-1	TRBV27	CASSPRALGGNEQFF
TRBJ2-2	TRBV7-8	CASSSGLAAYTGELFF
TRBJ1-1	TRBV6-6	CASSPGQGGTEAFF
TRBJ2-7	TRBV28	CASSLSSLVSYEQYF
TRBJ2-5	TRBV6-1	CASSVESGETQYF
TRBJ1-4	TRBV28	CASRPGPRNEKLFF
TRBJ1-1	TRBV6-1	CASSTTVNTEAFF
TRBJ1-6	TRBV7-3	CASSLATGGLNSPLHF
TRBJ2-1	TRBV6-6	CASRDSRGGANNEQFF
TRBJ2-3	TRBV7-9	CASTLGGASTDTQYF
TRBJ2-1	TRBV6-4	CASSDSLGREQFF
TRBJ2-1	TRBV28	CASSLRPGQVPFF
TRBJ2-6	TRBV4-2	CASSQTSKNSGANVLTF
TRBJ2-7	TRBV9	CASSAGGGGTYEQYF
TRBJ2-4	TRBV7-2	CASSFPQTGEKNIQYF
TRBJ2-7	TRBV18	CASSQGLAGDTYEQYF
TRBJ1-1	TRBV7-9	CASSWQAGGAFF
TRBJ1-4	TRBV27	CASSSREKLFF
TRBJ1-2	TRBV7-9	CASSSQTGNYGYTF
TRBJ2-3	TRBV15	CATSRGGTGKLGADTQYF